This T cell receptor beta chain was observed in a study of blood T cell repertoires in COVID-19. About the research overall: There were acute and convalescent COVID-19 samples, and they came from the United States, Italy and Spain. Sources were T cells, B-cell-depleted T cells, or PBMCs; the material itself was cDNA or gDNA.

Under the authors' procedure: Amplification with reference gene primers provided the estimates of nucleated cell counts. Assay used: immunoSEQ multiplex PCR; TCRdb lists only in-frame clones, some missing. V, J and clone size are taken as reported in that table, and D and trimming were inferred from the DNA itself. The sample yields fewer than 250,000 clones, about 88% seen once. V gave up 4 bases and J gave up 3 bases; unmatched junction bases: 11. Germline CDR1 is SGHAT and CDR2 is FQNNGV. The CDR3 is made up of 16 amino acids. This TCR derives from a man between 65 and 85 years old with acute or convalescent COVID-19. This chain uses TRBV11-2 with TRBJ2-7, with 8 bases fitting TRBD2. Source material: peripheral blood. CDR3 DNA: TGTGCCAGCAGCTCGGTTACTAGCGGACTGGTCTACGAGCAGTACTTC. It is translated as CASSSVTSGLVYEQYF.